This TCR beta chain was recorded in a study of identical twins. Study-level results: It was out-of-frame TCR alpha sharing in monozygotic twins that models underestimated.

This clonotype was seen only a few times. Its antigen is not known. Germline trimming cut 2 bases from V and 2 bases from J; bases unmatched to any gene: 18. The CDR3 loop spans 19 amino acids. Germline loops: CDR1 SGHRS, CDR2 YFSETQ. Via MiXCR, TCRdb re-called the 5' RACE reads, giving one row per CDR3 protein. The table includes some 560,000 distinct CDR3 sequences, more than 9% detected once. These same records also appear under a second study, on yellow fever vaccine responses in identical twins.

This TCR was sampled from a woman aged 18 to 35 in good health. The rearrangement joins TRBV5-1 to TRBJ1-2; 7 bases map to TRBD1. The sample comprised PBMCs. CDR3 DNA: TGCGCCAGCAGCTTTCACCAAAAAAACCCGGGACAGATCAACTATGGCTACACCTTC. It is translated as CASSFHQKNPGQINYGYTF.